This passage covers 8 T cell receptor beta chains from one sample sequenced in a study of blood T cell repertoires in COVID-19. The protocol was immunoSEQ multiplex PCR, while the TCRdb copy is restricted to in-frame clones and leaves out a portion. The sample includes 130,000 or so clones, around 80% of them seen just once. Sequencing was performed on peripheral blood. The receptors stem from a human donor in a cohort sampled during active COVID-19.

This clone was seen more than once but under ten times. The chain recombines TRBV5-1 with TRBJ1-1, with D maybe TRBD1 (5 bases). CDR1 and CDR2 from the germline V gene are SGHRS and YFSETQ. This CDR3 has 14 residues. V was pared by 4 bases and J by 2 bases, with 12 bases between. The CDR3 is CASSTQTVNTEAFF. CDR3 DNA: TGCGCCAGCAGCACCCAGACAGTTAACACTGAAGCTTTCTTT.

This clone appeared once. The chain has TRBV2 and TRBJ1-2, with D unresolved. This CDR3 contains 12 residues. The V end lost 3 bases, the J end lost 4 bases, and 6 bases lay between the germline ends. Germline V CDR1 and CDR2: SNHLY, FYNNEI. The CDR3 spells CASSELSYGYTF. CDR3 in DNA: TGTGCCAGCAGTGAGCTATCCTATGGCTACACCTTC.

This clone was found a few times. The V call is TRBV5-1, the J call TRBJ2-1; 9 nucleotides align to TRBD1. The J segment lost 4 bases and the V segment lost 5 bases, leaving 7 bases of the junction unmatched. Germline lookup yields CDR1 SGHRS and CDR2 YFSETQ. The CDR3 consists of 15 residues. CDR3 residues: CASSPGTGWYNEQFF. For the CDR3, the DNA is TGCGCCAGCAGTCCCGGGACAGGGTGGTACAATGAGCAGTTCTTC.

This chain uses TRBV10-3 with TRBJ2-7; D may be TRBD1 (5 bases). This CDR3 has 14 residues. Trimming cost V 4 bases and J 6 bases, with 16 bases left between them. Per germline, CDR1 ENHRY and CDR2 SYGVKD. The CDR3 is CAISGRERGLEQYF. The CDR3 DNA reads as TGTGCCATCAGTGGACGAGAAAGGGGTCTCGAGCAGTACTTC.

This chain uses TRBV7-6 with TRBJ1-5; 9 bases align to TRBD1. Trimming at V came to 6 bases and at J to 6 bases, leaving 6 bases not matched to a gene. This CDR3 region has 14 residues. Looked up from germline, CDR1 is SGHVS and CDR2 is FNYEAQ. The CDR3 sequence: CASSPTGGGQPQHF. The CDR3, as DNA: TGTGCCAGCAGTCCAACAGGGGGCGGTCAGCCCCAGCATTTT.

The CDR3 spells CASNPGSYEQYF. In DNA, the CDR3 is TGTGCCAGCAACCCCGGCTCCTACGAGCAGTACTTC. J is TRBJ2-7 and V is TRBV7-9, with no clear D. From germline, CDR1 is SEHNR and CDR2 FQNEAQ (reference sequence). The CDR3 totals 12 residues. Trimming took 7 bases from V and 0 from J, leaving 7 bases between them.

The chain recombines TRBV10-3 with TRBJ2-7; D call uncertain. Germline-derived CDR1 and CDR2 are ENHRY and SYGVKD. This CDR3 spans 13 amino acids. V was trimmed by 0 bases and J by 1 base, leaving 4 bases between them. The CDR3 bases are TGTGCCATCAGTGAGTCCCCATCCTACGAGCAGTACTTC. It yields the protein CAISESPSYEQYF.

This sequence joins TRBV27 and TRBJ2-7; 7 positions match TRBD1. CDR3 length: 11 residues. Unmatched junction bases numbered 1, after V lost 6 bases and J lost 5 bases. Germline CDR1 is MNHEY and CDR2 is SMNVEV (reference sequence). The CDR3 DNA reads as TGTGCCAGCAGCAGGGGGAACGAGCAGTACTTC. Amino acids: CASSRGNEQYF.